This T cell receptor beta chain comes out of a study of vaccination and CD4 T cells after COVID-19. The assay that was used to sequence DNA from cultured CD4+ T cells was the Oncomine TCR Beta short-read assay. TCRdb redid the calling of the PCR reads with MiXCR, one entry per CDR3 protein. The data contain over 10,000 distinct CDR3 sequences, 75% to 80% of them seen just once; the ten biggest clones take up about 28%. Of note for this clonotype: Its antigen is unknown.

The germline V gene has CDR1 MNHEY and CDR2 SMNVEV (reference sequence). V lost 0 bases, J lost 6 bases, and 11 bases lay in between. This CDR3 comprises 15 residues. Treatment specified: approximately nine-day PBMC culture with coronavirus spike peptide pools or control peptides (ViraFEST assay). The TCR was taken from a human donor who had recovered from COVID-19. This chain joins TRBV27 and TRBJ2-2; D remains ambiguous. The sample comprised CD4+ T cells from blood, cultured in vitro. The CDR3 loop is CASSLSRSVSGELFF. DNA for the CDR3: TGTGCCAGCAGTTTATCGCGCAGTGTCTCCGGGGAGCTGTTTTTT.